Presented here are 26 T cell receptor beta chains from one specimen sequenced in a study of post-analysis software for immune sequencing data (dated by TCRdb to the mid-2010s). The library was prepared using PCR. Instrument used: Illumina HiSeq 2500. Unique molecular identifiers were incorporated into TCR beta cDNA libraries to reduce PCR and sequencing biases. TCRdb cleaned the public reads at Q25 with fastp, built clones with MiXCR and kept in-frame beta chains. Each CDR3 protein gets just one entry, which takes the most common genes and DNA from the rows behind it. This sample comprises about 460,000 distinct CDR3 sequences, less than 45% of them detected only once. Of the sample, 9.5% to 13% is held by the ten largest clones. Study-wide conclusions, independent of this receptor: Four to six TRBV segments, including TRBV5-6, TRBV5-1 and TRBV20-1, were significantly more frequent in patients than controls.

No antigen is known for these receptors. The sequenced sample was blood. The receptors originated from a girl aged 5 to 17 with multiple sclerosis.

The chain recombines TRBV27 with TRBJ2-1; no definite D call. The CDR3 contains 15 residues. Germline loops: CDR1 MNHEY, CDR2 SMNVEV (reference sequence). Trimming removed 4 bases at V and 0 bases at J, with 10 bases between. CDR3: CASSSHLSSYNEQFF. As DNA, the CDR3 is TGTGCCAGCAGTTCTCACTTGAGCTCCTACAATGAGCAGTTCTTC.

V and J are TRBV5-1 and TRBJ1-4; TRBD1 aligns across 8 bases. The J segment lost 8 bases and the V segment lost 2 bases, leaving 8 bases of the junction unmatched. Looked up from germline, CDR1 is SGHRS and CDR2 is YFSETQ. This CDR3 contains 15 residues. CDR3 sequence reads: CASSFGQGLEEKLFF. CDR3 DNA: TGCGCCAGCAGCTTCGGACAGGGATTGGAGGAAAAACTGTTTTTT.

The J gene is TRBJ2-7, the V gene TRBV18, with no clear D. V was clipped by 0 bases and J by 2 bases, with 8 bases between them. There are 14 residues in the CDR3. Germline-derived CDR1 and CDR2 are KGHSH and LQKENI. CDR3 coding DNA: TGTGCCAGCTCACCACCGCACGGAACCTACGAGCAGTACTTC. It encodes CASSPPHGTYEQYF.

The J gene is TRBJ2-3, the V gene TRBV20-1; TRBD2 might be the D (6 bases). The CDR3 contains 15 residues. Germline-derived CDR1 and CDR2 are DFQATT and SNEGSKA (reference sequence). V was cut by 0 bases and J by 1 base, with 11 bases left in between. CDR3 nucleotide sequence: TGCAGTGCTAGAGATGTCGAGCGGGGCACAGATACGCAGTATTTT. This sequence encodes CSARDVERGTDTQYF.

This clonotype was seen only a few times. The chain uses TRBV11-2 and TRBJ1-2; TRBD1 is a possible D gene (5 bases). The germline V gene encodes CDR1 SGHAT and CDR2 FQNNGV. Trimming cost V 3 bases and J 0 bases, with 17 bases left between them. The length of the CDR3 is 17 residues. CDR3 DNA sequence: TGTGCCAGCAGCTTGGGACGGACCACAATAACTAACTATGGCTACACCTTC. This translates into CASSLGRTTITNYGYTF.

The chain recombines TRBV7-2 with TRBJ2-5, with TRBD1 matching over 11 bases. The junction had 9 bases not matched to a gene; V was cut back by 1 base and J by 5 bases. This CDR3 has 17 amino acids. Germline CDR1 and CDR2: SGHTA and FQGNSA. The CDR3 nucleotides are TGTGCCAGCAGCTTAGTGGGACAGGGGGTTTCTGGGGAGACCCAGTACTTC. It encodes CASSLVGQGVSGETQYF.

Remarks on this clonotype: The junction and the germline gene differ at one end; a read error may be behind it. V gene TRBV27 combines with J gene TRBJ1-6; 7 positions match TRBD1. This CDR3 is built from 16 residues. From germline, CDR1 is MNHEY and CDR2 SMNVEV (reference sequence). The CDR3 DNA is TGTGCCAGCAGAATGACAGGGAGGGTGTATAATTCGCCCCTCCACTTT. The encoded protein is CASRMTGRVYNSPLHF.

The V gene is TRBV9, the J gene TRBJ1-1, with D possibly TRBD1 on 6 matching bases. Trimming shortened V by 3 bases and J by 4 bases, and 22 bases separated the two germline ends. Germline CDR1 SGDLS, CDR2 YYNGEE. The CDR3 runs 17 residues. The CDR3 here is CASSATPGGQVATEAFF. For the CDR3, the DNA is TGTGCCAGCAGCGCCACCCCCGGGGGGCAGGTGGCCACTGAAGCTTTCTTT.

Notes on this clonotype: A read error may account for a junction end that differs from germline. The chain recombines TRBV7-9 with TRBJ2-7, with unresolved D. The CDR3 length is 12 residues. From germline, CDR1 is SEHNR and CDR2 FQNEAQ (reference sequence). CDR3 in amino acids: CASSPHHYKQYF. In DNA form, the CDR3 reads TGTGCCAGCAGCCCGCACCACTACAAGCAGTACTTC.

V usage is TRBV29-1 and J usage is TRBJ1-1, with TRBD1 matching over 7 bases. Trimming took 7 bases from V and 3 from J; bases not matched to a gene: 8. This CDR3 spans 13 amino acids. The germline CDR1 and CDR2 sequences are SQVTM and ANQGSEA. CDR3 DNA: TGCAGCGCCATAAGGGGGCCTGACACTGAAGCTTTCTTT. It specifies CSAIRGPDTEAFF.

This chain uses TRBV20-1 with TRBJ2-7; TRBD2 is a possible D gene (5 bases). This CDR3 contains 14 residues. V was clipped by 4 bases and J by 3 bases, with 16 bases between them. Germline V lookup: CDR1 DFQATT, CDR2 SNEGSKA (reference sequence). The chain's CDR3 is CSATERTGLYEQYF. Written as DNA, the CDR3 is TGCAGTGCTACAGAGCGGACGGGTCTCTACGAGCAGTACTTC.

This clonotype has more than one count but fewer than ten. The genes are TRBV6-1 and TRBJ2-1, with D tentatively TRBD1 (5 bases). The CDR3 is 18 amino acids. The V end lost 5 bases, the J end lost 8 bases, and 28 bases lay between the germline ends. Germline assignment: CDR1 MNHNS and CDR2 SASEGT. The CDR3 loop reads CASSPPRVGRASVDEQFF. The DNA of the CDR3 is TGTGCCAGCAGTCCCCCGCGTGTGGGCAGGGCGAGCGTGGATGAGCAGTTCTTC.

The CDR3 loop is CASSQASQGQFF. DNA of the CDR3: TGCGCCAGCAGCCAGGCCAGCCAAGGGCAGTTCTTC. The rearrangement joins TRBV4-1 to TRBJ2-1, with D unclear. The CDR3 covers 12 residues. Trimming removed 3 bases from V and 12 bases from J, with 12 bases in between. CDR1 is MGHRA, CDR2 YSYEKL, per germline.

The chain is built from TRBV28 and TRBJ2-1; perhaps TRBD2 as D (6 bases). Between the trimmed V and J ends, which lost 2 bases and 5 bases, there was a span of 10 bases. The CDR3 spans 14 residues. In germline, CDR1 is MDHEN, CDR2 SYDVKM. CDR3 sequence: CASSLTGAHNEQFF. The CDR3 DNA follows: TGTGCCAGCAGTTTAACGGGAGCCCACAATGAGCAGTTCTTC.

The chain carries TRBV10-3 and TRBJ2-5; D perhaps matches TRBD1 (5 bases). V lost 7 bases to trimming and J lost 2 bases, with 20 bases between them. This CDR3 contains 16 residues. Germline V gives CDR1 ENHRY, CDR2 SYGVKD. The CDR3 DNA sequence: TGTGCCATCACTCAATCAGGGTCCCAGTTGCAAGAGACCCAGTACTTC. It specifies CAITQSGSQLQETQYF.

This chain links TRBV7-6 with TRBJ2-1; D call uncertain. Germline-derived CDR1 and CDR2 are SGHVS and FNYEAQ. The CDR3 consists of 15 residues. V lost 5 bases, J lost 0 bases, and 11 bases lay in between. The CDR3 nucleotides are TGTGCCAGCAGCGCTAACTACAGCTCCTACAATGAGCAGTTCTTC. It encodes CASSANYSSYNEQFF. Drawing the rest from reference TRBV7-6 and TRBJ2-1, the complete variable domain is GAGVSQSPRYKVTKRGQDVALRCDPISGHVSLYWYRQALGQGPEFLTYFNYEAQQDKSGLPNDRFSAERPEGSISTLTIQRTEQRDSAMYRCASSANYSSYNEQFFGPGTRLTVL.

This clonotype occurred a few times. J is TRBJ2-6 and V is TRBV29-1; no clear D gene. Germline CDR1 is SQVTM and CDR2 is ANQGSEA. V was trimmed by 4 bases and J by 2 bases, leaving 6 bases between them. This CDR3 region has 13 residues. In DNA, the CDR3 is TGCAGCGTTGTGGGTCCTGGGGCCAACGTCCTGACTTTC. Translating it yields CSVVGPGANVLTF.

Remarks on this clonotype: An end of the junction differs from the germline gene, which may be a read error. The V and J genes are TRBV4-1 and TRBJ2-7; D might be TRBD2 (6 bases). CDR3 length equals 14 residues. The germline CDR1 and CDR2 sequences are MGHRA and YSYEKL. Here the CDR3 reads CAGSQEGGTYEQYF. The CDR3 DNA reads TGCGCCGGCAGCCAAGAAGGCGGGACCTACGAGCAGTACTTC.

The CDR3 reads CASSYSRSGFNEQYF. CDR3 bases: TGTGCCAGCAGTTACTCCCGCTCGGGATTCAATGAGCAGTACTTC. The chain links TRBV6-5 to TRBJ2-5; the D gene is possibly TRBD2 (5 bases). The germline CDR1 and CDR2 sequences are MNHEY and SVGAGI. The CDR3 totals 15 residues. The germline V and J ends were trimmed by 0 bases and 11 bases, with 19 bases remaining between them.

The chain uses TRBV27 and TRBJ2-7; the D call may be TRBD1 or TRBD2 (5 bases each). The CDR3 is made up of 14 amino acids. V lost 6 bases and J lost 5, with 17 bases in between. The germline CDR1 and CDR2 sequences are MNHEY and SMNVEV (reference sequence). The CDR3 spells CASRLWSRGDEQYF. CDR3 sequence (DNA): TGTGCCAGCAGACTATGGAGTAGAGGGGACGAGCAGTACTTC.

In its sample, this clonotype was seen a few times. V and J are TRBV12-3 or TRBV12-4 and TRBJ2-1; possibly TRBD2 for D (6 bases). The V and J ends lost 7 bases and 0 bases respectively, with 13 bases between them. This CDR3 is built from 15 residues. The CDR3 sequence: CASTGVGGSYNEQFF. The CDR3 bases are TGTGCCAGCACGGGAGTTGGGGGCTCCTACAATGAGCAGTTCTTC.

V gene TRBV12-3 or TRBV12-4 combines with J gene TRBJ1-1; TRBD1 might be the D (5 bases). V lost 7 bases and J 3 bases, leaving 18 bases between the germline ends. This CDR3 region has 15 residues. CDR3 coding DNA: TGTGCCAGCACCCCCAGCCCGGTAGGGGACACTGAAGCTTTCTTT. Amino acid sequence: CASTPSPVGDTEAFF.

This clonotype showed up just a few times. The CDR3 protein is CASTPRRGRSTDTQYF. DNA for the CDR3: TGTGCCAGCACCCCTAGGAGAGGGAGAAGCACAGATACGCAGTATTTT. The V gene is TRBV25-1, the J gene TRBJ2-3; D may be TRBD2 (5 bases). Germline V gives CDR1 MGHDK, CDR2 SYGVNS. The CDR3 extends over 16 amino acids. Trimming removed 7 bases at V and 0 bases at J, with 17 bases between.

This clonotype has more than one count but fewer than ten. The V and J genes are TRBV7-2 and TRBJ2-5; D may be TRBD2 (5 bases). The CDR3 has 14 residues. The V gene's germline CDR1 is SGHTA and CDR2 FQGNSA. Trimming left V 1 base short and J 5 bases short, with 11 bases between. Written as DNA, the CDR3 is TGTGCCAGCAGCTTAGAACGACCGGGGGAGACCCAGTACTTC. Translating it yields CASSLERPGETQYF.

V gene TRBV29-1 combines with J gene TRBJ2-3; TRBD1 matches 10 bases. CDR1 and CDR2 from the germline V gene are SQVTM and ANQGSEA. The CDR3 runs to 16 residues. V was pared by 3 bases and J by 1 base, with 7 bases of the junction left unmatched. Here the CDR3 reads CSVDEDRGSGTDTQYF. The CDR3 DNA sequence: TGCAGCGTTGACGAGGACAGGGGGTCGGGCACAGATACGCAGTATTTT.

V usage is TRBV10-1 and J usage is TRBJ2-1, with 12 positions matching TRBD1. CDR1 WNHNN and CDR2 SYGVQD come from the germline V gene (reference sequence). CDR3 length: 17 amino acids. Trimming took 2 bases from V and 0 from J; bases not matched to a gene: 2. The CDR3 bases are TGCGCCAGCAGTGAGGTGGGACAGGGGGCCTCCTACAATGAGCAGTTCTTC. Amino acids: CASSEVGQGASYNEQFF.